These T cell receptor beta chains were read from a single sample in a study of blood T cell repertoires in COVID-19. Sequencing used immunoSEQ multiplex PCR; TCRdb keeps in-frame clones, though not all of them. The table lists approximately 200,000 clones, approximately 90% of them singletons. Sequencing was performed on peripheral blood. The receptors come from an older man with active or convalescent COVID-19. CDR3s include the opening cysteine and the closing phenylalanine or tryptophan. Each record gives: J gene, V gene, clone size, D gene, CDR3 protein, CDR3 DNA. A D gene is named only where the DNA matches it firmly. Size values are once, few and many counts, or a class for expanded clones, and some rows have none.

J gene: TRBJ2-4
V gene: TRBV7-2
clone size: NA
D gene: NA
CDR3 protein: CASSLGARGPQYF
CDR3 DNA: TGTGCCAGCAGCTTGGGGGCCAGGGGACCTCAGTACTTC

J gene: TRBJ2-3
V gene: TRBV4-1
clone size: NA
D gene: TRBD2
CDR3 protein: CASSQDRTSGTDTQYF
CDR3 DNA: TGCGCCAGCAGCCAAGATCGCACTAGCGGCACAGATACGCAGTATTTT

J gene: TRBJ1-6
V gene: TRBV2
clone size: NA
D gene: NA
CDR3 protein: CASSVEGSYNSPLHF
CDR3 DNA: TGTGCCAGCAGTGTAGAGGGCTCCTATAATTCACCCCTCCACTTT

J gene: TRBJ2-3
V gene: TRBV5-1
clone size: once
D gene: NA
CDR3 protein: CASSYRRIDTQYF
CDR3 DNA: TGCGCCAGCAGCTATAGGAGGATAGATACGCAGTATTTT

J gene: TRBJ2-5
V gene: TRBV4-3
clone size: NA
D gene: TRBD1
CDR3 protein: CASSQGTGVLETQYF
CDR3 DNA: TGCGCCAGCAGCCAAGGGACAGGGGTGTTGGAGACCCAGTACTTC

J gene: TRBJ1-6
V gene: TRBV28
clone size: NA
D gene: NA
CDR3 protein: CASRAAASGFNSPLHF
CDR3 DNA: TGTGCCAGCAGGGCCGCGGCTTCTGGATTTAATTCACCCCTCCACTTT

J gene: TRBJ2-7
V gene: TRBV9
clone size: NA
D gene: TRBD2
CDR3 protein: CASSVSGGLSSYEQYF
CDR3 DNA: TGTGCCAGCAGCGTAAGCGGGGGCCTTAGCTCCTACGAGCAGTACTTC

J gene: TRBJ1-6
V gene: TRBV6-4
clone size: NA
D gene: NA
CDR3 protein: CASRKEYNSPLHF
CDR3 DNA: TGTGCCAGCAGGAAAGAGTATAATTCACCCCTCCACTTT

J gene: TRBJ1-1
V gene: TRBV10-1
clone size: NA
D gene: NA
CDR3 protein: CASSESRTATEAFF
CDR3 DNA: TGCGCCAGCAGTGAGTCCCGGACAGCCACTGAAGCTTTCTTT

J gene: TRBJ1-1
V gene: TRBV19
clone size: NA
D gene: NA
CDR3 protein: CATQKRNLNTEAFF
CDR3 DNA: TGTGCCACCCAAAAGAGGAATCTGAACACTGAAGCTTTCTTT

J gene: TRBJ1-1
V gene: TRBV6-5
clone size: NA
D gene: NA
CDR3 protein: CASTRGMNTEAFF
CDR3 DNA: TGTGCCAGCACGAGGGGGATGAACACTGAAGCTTTCTTT

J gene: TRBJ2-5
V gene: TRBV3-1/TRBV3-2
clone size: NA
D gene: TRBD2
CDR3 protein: CASSKPGLAGGETQYF
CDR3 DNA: TGTGCCAGCAGTAAACCGGGACTAGCGGGAGGTGAGACCCAGTACTTC

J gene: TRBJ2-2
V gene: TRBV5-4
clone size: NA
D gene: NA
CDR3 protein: CASRDRNTGELFF
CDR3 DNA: TGTGCCAGCAGGGACAGGAACACCGGGGAGCTGTTTTTT

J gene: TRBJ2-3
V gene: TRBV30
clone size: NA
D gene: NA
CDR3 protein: CAWKTAGYTDTQYF
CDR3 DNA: TGTGCCTGGAAGACCGCGGGTTACACAGATACGCAGTATTTT

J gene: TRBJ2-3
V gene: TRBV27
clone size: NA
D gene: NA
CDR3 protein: CASSPIWGGARTDTQYF
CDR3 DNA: TGTGCCAGCAGTCCTATTTGGGGGGGGGCCCGCACAGATACGCAGTATTTT

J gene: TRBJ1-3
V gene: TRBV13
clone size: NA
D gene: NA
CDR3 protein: CASSLGAQGYSGNTIYF
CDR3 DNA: TGTGCCAGCAGCTTAGGGGCACAGGGATACTCTGGAAACACCATATATTTT

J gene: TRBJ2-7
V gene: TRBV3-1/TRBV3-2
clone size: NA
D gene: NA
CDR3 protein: CASSQGAVTYEQYF
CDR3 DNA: TGTGCCAGCAGCCAAGGAGCGGTGACCTACGAGCAGTACTTC

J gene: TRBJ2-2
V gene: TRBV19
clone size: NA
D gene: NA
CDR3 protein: CASSTGKATGELFF
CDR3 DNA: TGTGCCAGCAGTACAGGGAAGGCCACCGGGGAGCTGTTTTTT

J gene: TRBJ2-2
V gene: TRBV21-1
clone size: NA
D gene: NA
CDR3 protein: CASRSGTSGRANTGELFF
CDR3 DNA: TGTGCCAGCAGGTCTGGGACTAGCGGGCGTGCGAACACCGGGGAGCTGTTTTTT

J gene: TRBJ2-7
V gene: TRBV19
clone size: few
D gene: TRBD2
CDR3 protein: CASKITSGSGHEQYF
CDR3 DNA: TGTGCCAGTAAAATCACTAGCGGGAGTGGTCACGAGCAGTACTTC

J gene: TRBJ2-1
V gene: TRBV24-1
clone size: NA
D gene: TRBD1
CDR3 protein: CATSDAGQGSWDEQFF
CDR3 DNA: TGTGCCACCAGTGATGCTGGACAGGGGAGTTGGGATGAGCAGTTCTTC

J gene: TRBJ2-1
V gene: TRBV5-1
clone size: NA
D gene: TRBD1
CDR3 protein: CASSLGQGRDEQFF
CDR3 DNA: TGCGCCAGCAGCCTCGGACAGGGTAGGGATGAGCAGTTCTTC

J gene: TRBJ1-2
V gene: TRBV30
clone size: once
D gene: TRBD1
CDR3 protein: CAWIPGGQGNYGYTF
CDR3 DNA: TGTGCCTGGATTCCGGGGGGACAGGGGAACTATGGCTACACCTTC

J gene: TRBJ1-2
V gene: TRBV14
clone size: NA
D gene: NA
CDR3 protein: CASSRGLNYGYTF
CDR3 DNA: TGTGCCAGCAGCCGAGGACTCAACTATGGCTACACCTTC

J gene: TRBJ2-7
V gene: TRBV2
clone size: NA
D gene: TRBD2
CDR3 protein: CASKTGGPLGEQYF
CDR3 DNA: TGTGCCAGCAAAACGGGAGGGCCCTTGGGCGAGCAGTACTTC

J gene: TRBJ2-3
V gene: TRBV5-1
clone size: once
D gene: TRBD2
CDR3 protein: CASRPPTGGLTDTQYF
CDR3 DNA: TGCGCCAGCAGACCCCCAACGGGGGGACTCACAGATACGCAGTATTTT

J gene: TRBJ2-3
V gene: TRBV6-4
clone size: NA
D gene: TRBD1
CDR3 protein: CASSAGTGLGDTQYF
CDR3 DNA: TGTGCCAGCAGTGCCGGGACAGGGTTAGGTGATACGCAGTATTTT

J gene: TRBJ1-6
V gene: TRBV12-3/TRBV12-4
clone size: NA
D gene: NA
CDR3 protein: CASSLQGRSPLHF
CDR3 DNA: TGTGCCAGCAGTTTGCAGGGCAGGTCACCCCTCCACTTT

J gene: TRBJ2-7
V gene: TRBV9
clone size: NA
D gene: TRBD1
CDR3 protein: CASSVGLGGNEQYF
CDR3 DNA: TGTGCCAGCAGCGTAGGGCTAGGGGGCAACGAGCAGTACTTC